The following is a TCR beta chain sequence with its context. Its antigen is currently unknown. V was pared by 9 bases and J by 4 bases, with 16 bases between. The CDR3 extends over 14 amino acids. Per germline, CDR1 SNHLY and CDR2 FYNNEI. Preparation of the TCRbeta library used unique molecular identifiers. TCRdb recomputed calls from the PCR reads with MiXCR, one row per CDR3 protein. Here the sample spans approximately 500,000 distinct CDR3 sequences, 10% being singletons. The data originate from a study of T-cell reconstitution after alpha-beta-depleted transplantation in children. Findings and limits, study-wide: Some patients' high day-60 TCRbeta diversity was attributed to recipient cells surviving conditioning. In patients about two months after transplant, alpha-beta T cells reportedly arose from several hundred expanded graft clones. The authors attributed T-cell counts and diversity one year after transplant mostly to newly produced T cells.

J is TRBJ2-4 and V is TRBV2, with D possibly TRBD2 on 5 matching bases. The clonotype comes from a child aged 2-15 years with inherited bone marrow failure, due to receive a stem cell transplant. Sequenced here: PBMCs, sampled before TCRalphabeta/CD19-depleted stem cell transplant. The CDR3 sequence is CASSPRLLKNIQYF. The CDR3 DNA reads TGTGCCAGTAGCCCTCGACTACTAAAAAACATTCAGTACTTC.